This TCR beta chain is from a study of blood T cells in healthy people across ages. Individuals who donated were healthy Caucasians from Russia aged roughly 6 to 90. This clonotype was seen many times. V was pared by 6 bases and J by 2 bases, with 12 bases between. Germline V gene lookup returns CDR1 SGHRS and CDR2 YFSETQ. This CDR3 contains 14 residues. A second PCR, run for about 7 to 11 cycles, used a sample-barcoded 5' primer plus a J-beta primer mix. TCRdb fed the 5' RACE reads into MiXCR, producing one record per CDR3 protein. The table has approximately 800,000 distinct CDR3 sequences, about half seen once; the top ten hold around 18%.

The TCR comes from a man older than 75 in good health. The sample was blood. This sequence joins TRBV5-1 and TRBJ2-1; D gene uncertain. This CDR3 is CASTWSNPYNEQFF. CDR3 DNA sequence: TGCGCCAGCACGTGGTCTAACCCCTACAATGAGCAGTTCTTC.